This TCR beta chain is from a study of cytomegalovirus exposure and HLA in healthy donors. Study-level findings and limits: Among the sequence variants, a highly shared cluster was likely an artifact of sequencing.

Comment on this clone: The target antigen is unknown.

Healthy individuals who donated bone marrow served as the donors. Germline lookup yields CDR1 GTSNPN and CDR2 SVGIG (reference sequence). V lost 0 bases, J lost 6 bases, and 4 bases stayed unmatched. CDR3 length equals 14 residues. Vbeta (60) and Jbeta (13) primers were used in the PCR. Profiled with immunoSEQ multiplex PCR; TCRdb holds only in-frame clones, not every one. The sample shows approximately 190,000 clones, roughly nine tenths of them seen only once. The sequencing input was PBMCs. The chain has TRBV30 and TRBJ2-2; 7 nucleotides align to TRBD2. The sequence was collected from a boy younger than 10 in good health and CMV-seronegative. DNA of the CDR3: TGTGCCTGGAGTGTATGGGGGGGGGCCGGGGAGCTGTTTTTT. As protein: CAWSVWGGAGELFF.